This TCR beta chain comes out of a study of cytomegalovirus exposure and HLA in healthy donors. On the study more broadly: The roughly 670 first-cohort repertoires and the 120 or so validation repertoires shared the same platform, a later analysis reported. The study's findings and limits: There were some public TCRs occurring in many donors, but most TCR sequences were rare.

As for this clone: Antigen specificity is unknown.

V dropped 8 bases and J dropped 2 bases, with 12 bases sitting between them. Germline values: CDR1 LNHDA, CDR2 SQIVND (reference sequence). The CDR3 runs 13 residues. The repertoire was sequenced with immunoSEQ multiplex PCR; TCRdb's copy has only in-frame clones and lacks some. The sample lists 280,000 or so clones; more than 75% were seen once. The chain employs TRBV19 and TRBJ1-2, with D possibly matching TRBD1 (6 bases). This TCR was sampled from a woman aged 18-35 years in good health and CMV-seronegative. Sequencing was performed on PBMCs. CDR3 protein: CASRLGTNYGYTF. CDR3 coding DNA: TGTGCCAGTCGACTCGGGACAAACTATGGCTACACCTTC.